This TCR beta chain comes out of a study of T cell clonotyping in hematopoietic cell transplantation. The method was immunoSEQ multiplex PCR; TCRdb's version includes in-frame clones alone and lacks a portion of them. The sample yields approximately 80,000 clones, around 96% seen once. The CDR3 is 14 amino acids. V was clipped by 1 base and J by 7 bases, with 13 bases between them. In germline, CDR1 is MDHEN, CDR2 SYDVKM. About this clone: No antigen is known for it.

Notes on the study in general: Broader posttransplant TCR repertoire diversity was predicted by graft donor and pretransplant recipient Inverse Simpson Index values. CD4 and CD8 repertoire contributions could not be separated without sorting.

The time point denotes: recipient sample about 28 days before transplant, after cytoreduction. The material sequenced was peripheral blood mononuclear cells, taken before stem cell transplant. The chain is built from TRBV28 and TRBJ1-2, with D maybe TRBD1 (5 bases). The clonotype was recovered from a woman in her forties or fifties with acute myeloid leukemia. Some clones in this sample may be carry-over from other donors' samples. In nucleotides, the CDR3 is TGTGCCAGCAGTTTATCGTCCAGGGAGGTTGGCTACACCTTC. This translates into CASSLSSREVGYTF.